This passage covers 16 T cell receptor beta chains from one sample sequenced in a study of Ad26.COV2.S vaccination and SARS-CoV-2 variants (dated by TCRdb to the early 2020s). Library prep was done by the immunoSEQ multiplex PCR assay. TCRdb holds this immuneACCESS table with in-frame rearrangements only. Some clones are missing; in checked studies, unresolved V genes explain under half, and the rest has no known cause. This sample comprises over 400,000 clones, about nine tenths of them detected only once. The ten biggest clones cover around 1.7% of the sample. The treatment or condition label, as the study defines it: roughly 18 received Ad26.COV2.S at low or high dose, single or two shots; about 5 received placebo; per-sample allocation not given. For vaccine and placebo recipients, repertoires were sequenced using samples collected on day 63 after the first injection. The sample consisted of peripheral blood, taken in a trial of Ad26.COV2.S vaccine versus placebo. The receptors were sampled from a person aged 18-60 years who received the Ad26.COV2.S COVID-19 vaccine or a placebo.

CDR3 sequence (DNA): TGCGCCAGCAGCTTACAGGGAATTGGGACAGATACGCAGTATTTT. Translation gives CASSLQGIGTDTQYF. The chain is built from TRBV5-1 and TRBJ2-3; tentatively, D is TRBD1 (6 bases). The germline CDR1 and CDR2 sequences are SGHRS and YFSETQ. The CDR3 runs 15 residues. Trimming cost V 2 bases and J 3 bases, with 13 bases left between them.

J is TRBJ2-3 and V is TRBV20-1; TRBD2 agrees at 13 bases. The CDR3 is 15 residues long. V dropped 6 bases and J dropped 5; count of bases not matched to a gene: 8. Germline assignment: CDR1 DFQATT and CDR2 SNEGSKA (reference sequence). The CDR3 DNA follows: TGCAGTGCCAGTCGACTAGCGGGGGGTATAGATACGCAGTATTTT. Translation gives CSASRLAGGIDTQYF.

The chain links TRBV21-1 to TRBJ2-1; the tabulated D call, TRBD1, remains unverified against the DNA. TRBV21-1 is designated a pseudogene. There are 15 residues in the CDR3. CDR3 coding DNA: TGTGCCAGCAGCAAATGGGACAGGCCTTACAATGAGCAGTTCTTC. The encoded protein is CASSKWDRPYNEQFF.

The chain is built from TRBV28 and TRBJ2-3; no clear D. The V and J ends lost 5 bases and 2 bases respectively, with 2 bases between them. This CDR3 spans 11 amino acids. Germline lookup yields CDR1 MDHEN and CDR2 SYDVKM. CDR3 protein: CASSTTDTQYF. The CDR3, as DNA: TGTGCCAGCAGTACCACAGATACGCAGTATTTT.

V and J are TRBV7-9 and TRBJ2-7; a possible D gene is TRBD2 (5 bases). The V and J ends lost 6 bases and 1 base respectively, with 10 bases between them. There are 13 residues in the CDR3. Per germline, CDR1 SEHNR and CDR2 FQNEAQ (reference sequence). The CDR3 here is CASSDRGSYEQYF. CDR3 nucleotides: TGTGCCAGCAGTGACCGCGGGTCCTACGAGCAGTACTTC. Full variable domain (rest looked up from reference TRBV7-9 and TRBJ2-7): DTGVSQNPRHKITKRGQNVTFRCDPISEHNRLYWYRQTLGQGPEFLTYFQNEAQLEKSRLLSDRFSAERPKGSFSTLEIQRTEQGDSAMYLCASSDRGSYEQYFGPGTRLTVT.

J is TRBJ1-4 and V is TRBV4-1, with 9 positions matching TRBD1. Per germline, CDR1 MGHRA and CDR2 YSYEKL. The CDR3 consists of 13 residues. J gave up 8 bases and V 7 bases, and 5 bases lay outside the gene matches. Here the CDR3 reads CASTTGGEEKLFF. The DNA for the CDR3 is TGCGCCAGCACTACAGGGGGCGAAGAAAAACTGTTTTTT.

Here the CDR3 reads CASSSVGGTGESNEKLFF. The CDR3 DNA reads TGTGCCAGCAGCTCGGTAGGGGGGACAGGGGAATCTAATGAAAAACTGTTTTTT. The gene calls are TRBV11-2 and TRBJ1-4; 10 nucleotides align to TRBD1. This CDR3 contains 18 residues. V lost 4 bases and J lost 3; bases outside the gene matches: 11. Germline-derived CDR1 and CDR2 are SGHAT and FQNNGV.

V usage is TRBV6-6 and J usage is TRBJ2-3; tentative D call: TRBD2 (6 bases). This CDR3 is built from 12 residues. Trimming removed 8 bases from V and 3 bases from J, with 9 bases in between. CDR1 is MNHNY and CDR2 is SVGAGI in the germline V gene (reference sequence). The CDR3 nucleotides read TGTGCCAGCGGGGCGGGAACAGATACGCAGTATTTT. Translation: CASGAGTDTQYF.

This sequence joins TRBV5-1 and TRBJ2-7; 12 bases are a match to TRBD2. The germline V gene has CDR1 SGHRS and CDR2 YFSETQ. V lost 2 bases to trimming and J lost 7 bases; unmatched junction nucleotides: 7. There are 15 residues in the CDR3. The chain's CDR3 is CASSLSSGGAREQYF. The CDR3, as DNA: TGCGCCAGCAGCTTATCTAGCGGGGGGGCACGGGAGCAGTACTTC.

The chain links TRBV12-3 or TRBV12-4 to TRBJ2-1; TRBD1 might be the D (5 bases). The ends were cut back, 2 bases at V and 6 bases at J, with 5 bases in the middle. The CDR3 loop spans 12 amino acids. CDR3 bases: TGTGCCAGCAGTTTAACAGGCAATGAGCAGTTCTTC. The encoded protein is CASSLTGNEQFF.

V is TRBV21-1 and J is TRBJ1-2. TRBV21-1 constitutes a pseudogene. The CDR3 extends over 13 amino acids. This CDR3 reads CASEGVDDYGYTF. CDR3 nucleotide sequence: TGTGCCAGCGAGGGCGTTGATGACTATGGCTACACCTTC.

This chain connects TRBV2 to TRBJ2-1, with a tentative D call TRBD1 (6 bases). The CDR3 length is 13 residues. V gave up 3 bases and J gave up 5 bases, with 8 bases separating them. Per germline, CDR1 SNHLY and CDR2 FYNNEI. For the CDR3, the DNA is TGTGCCAGCAGTGACAACAGGGACAATGAGCAGTTCTTC. It yields the protein CASSDNRDNEQFF.

The chain couples TRBV10-3 to TRBJ1-6; D unresolved. This CDR3 spans 14 amino acids. Germline V gives CDR1 ENHRY, CDR2 SYGVKD. Trimming removed 3 bases from V and 5 bases from J, with 8 bases in between. CDR3 amino acids: CAISEGRDNSPLHF. The CDR3, as DNA: TGTGCCATCAGTGAAGGACGAGATAATTCACCCCTCCACTTT.

The chain is built from TRBV7-6 and TRBJ2-1; TRBD1 matches 8 bases. Germline CDR1 reads SGHVS; CDR2 reads FNYEAQ. Germline trimming cut 5 bases from V and 2 bases from J; bases unmatched to any gene: 8. The CDR3 is made up of 16 amino acids. The CDR3 bases are TGTGCCAGCAGCGGCGGAGGACAGGGACCCTACAATGAGCAGTTCTTC. As protein: CASSGGGQGPYNEQFF.

This chain links TRBV15 with TRBJ2-3; 9 nucleotides match TRBD2. Germline CDR1 reads LNHNV; CDR2 reads YYDKDF (reference sequence). The junction had 4 bases not matched to a gene; V was cut back by 8 bases and J by 1 base. This CDR3 contains 14 residues. The CDR3 reads CATQRGVGTDTQYF. The DNA of the CDR3 is TGTGCCACCCAGCGGGGGGTGGGCACAGATACGCAGTATTTT.

The CDR3 DNA follows: TGTGCCAGCAGCCAACAGGTCAACTCTGGGGCCAACGTCCTGACTTTC. Its translation is CASSQQVNSGANVLTF. The chain couples TRBV11-2 to TRBJ2-6, with D possibly matching TRBD1 (5 bases). Germline V lookup: CDR1 SGHAT, CDR2 FQNNGV. The CDR3 spans 16 residues. Trimming stripped 5 bases from V and 0 bases from J, with 11 bases between.